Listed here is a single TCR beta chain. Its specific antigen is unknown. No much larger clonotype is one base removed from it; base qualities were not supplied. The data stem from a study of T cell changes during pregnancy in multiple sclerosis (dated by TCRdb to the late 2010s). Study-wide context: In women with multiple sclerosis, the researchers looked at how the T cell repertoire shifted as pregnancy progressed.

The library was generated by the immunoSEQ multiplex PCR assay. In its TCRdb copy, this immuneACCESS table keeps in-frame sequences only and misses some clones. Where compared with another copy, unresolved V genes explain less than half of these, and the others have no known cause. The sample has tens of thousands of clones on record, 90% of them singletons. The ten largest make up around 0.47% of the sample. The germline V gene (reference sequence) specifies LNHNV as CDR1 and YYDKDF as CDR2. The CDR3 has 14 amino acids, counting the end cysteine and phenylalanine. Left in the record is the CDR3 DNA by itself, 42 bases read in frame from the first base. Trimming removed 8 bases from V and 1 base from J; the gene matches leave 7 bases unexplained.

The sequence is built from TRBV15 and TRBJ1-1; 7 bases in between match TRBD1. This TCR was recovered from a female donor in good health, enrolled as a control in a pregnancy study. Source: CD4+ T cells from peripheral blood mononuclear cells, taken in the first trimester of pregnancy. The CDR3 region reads CATEPGDRNTEAFF. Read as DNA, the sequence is TGTGCCACCGAACCGGGGGACAGGAACACTGAAGCTTTCTTT.